This is a list of T cell receptor beta chains from one sample in a study of CD8 T cells in ankylosing spondylitis. TCRdb recomputed calls from the 5' RACE reads with MiXCR, one row per CDR3 protein. The sample includes 130,000 to 150,000 distinct CDR3 sequences, approximately 9.2% seen only once; the top ten take about 7.3%. What was sequenced was synovial fluid, either unsorted or a sorted T cell fraction (not recorded which). Source of these receptors: a male donor with ankylosing spondylitis. CDR3s include the opening cysteine and the closing phenylalanine or tryptophan. D genes are given only for firm matches. The size field is filled for only some rows; it gives once, few, many or a size class.

CDR3aa	CDR3nt	abundance	d_gene	v_gene	j_gene
CASSLIWRSGTGELFF	TGTGCCAGCAGCTTAATTTGGAGGTCGGGCACCGGGGAGCTGTTTTTT	-	-	TRBV7-2	TRBJ2-2
CASSLDREQPQHF	TGTGCCAGCAGCTTAGACAGGGAACAGCCCCAGCATTTT	-	-	TRBV7-2	TRBJ1-5
CASNRFRDKGGYTF	TGTGCCAGCAACCGGTTCCGCGACAAGGGGGGCTACACCTTC	-	-	TRBV7-8	TRBJ1-2
CSVETAGAEAFF	TGCAGCGTTGAAACGGCGGGGGCTGAAGCTTTCTTT	many	-	TRBV29-1	TRBJ1-1
CASSQGGTSGSFTDTQYF	TGCGCCAGCAGCCAAGGAGGGACTAGCGGGAGTTTCACAGATACGCAGTATTTT	many	TRBD2	TRBV4-1	TRBJ2-3
CASSRPSGDADTQYF	TGTGCCAGTAGTCGCCCTAGCGGGGACGCAGATACGCAGTATTTT	-	TRBD2	TRBV19	TRBJ2-3
CASSVSPQRRNNEQFF	TGTGCCAGCAGCGTTAGTCCCCAGCGGAGGAACAATGAGCAGTTCTTC	many	-	TRBV9	TRBJ2-1
CSARDGGLLLQQYF	TGCAGTGCTAGAGATGGGGGCCTATTACTCCAGCAGTACTTC	-	-	TRBV20-1	TRBJ2-7
CASSLQTGLTEAFF	TGTGCCAGCAGTCTACAGACAGGGTTAACTGAAGCTTTCTTT	-	TRBD1	TRBV12-3/TRBV12-4	TRBJ1-1
CASSPMRGYTF	TGTGCCAGCTCACCTATGAGGGGCTACACCTTC	few	-	TRBV18	TRBJ1-2
CASSHGQNRPQHF	TGTGCCAGCAGTCACGGACAGAATAGGCCCCAGCATTTT	few	-	TRBV28	TRBJ1-5
CASSQRTGATSYNEQFF	TGTGCCAGCAGCCAAAGGACAGGGGCGACCTCCTACAATGAGCAGTTCTTC	many	TRBD1	TRBV12-3/TRBV12-4	TRBJ2-1
CSAPSGGGPTDTQYF	TGCAGTGCTCCTAGCGGGGGGGGCCCTACAGATACGCAGTATTTT	many	TRBD2	TRBV20-1	TRBJ2-3
CASSPAVLAYEQYF	TGTGCCAGCAGCCCAGCAGTGCTAGCCTACGAGCAGTACTTC	once	-	TRBV7-8	TRBJ2-7
CASSFDPPDRADEQYF	TGTGCCAGCAGTTTTGACCCGCCGGACAGGGCGGACGAGCAGTACTTC	few	TRBD1	TRBV12-3/TRBV12-4	TRBJ2-7
CATWTSGLYEQYF	TGTGCCACCTGGACTAGCGGGCTCTACGAGCAGTACTTC	many	TRBD2	TRBV10-3	TRBJ2-7
CASSLDHDRITSGRAYEQYF	TGTGCCAGCAGCTTAGACCACGACAGAATTACTAGCGGGAGGGCCTACGAGCAGTACTTC	few	TRBD2	TRBV11-1	TRBJ2-7
CASSQDQGPLGEQYF	TGCGCCAGCAGCCAAGATCAAGGCCCCTTAGGCGAGCAGTACTTC	few	-	TRBV4-3	TRBJ2-7
CASRSGGRLGQPQHF	TGTGCCAGCCGCTCTGGGGGGAGGCTTGGTCAGCCCCAGCATTTT	few	-	TRBV28	TRBJ1-5
CASTLRVEQPQHF	TGTGCCAGCACCCTCAGGGTCGAACAGCCCCAGCATTTT	few	-	TRBV12-3/TRBV12-4	TRBJ1-5
CASSLGRGSDTQYF	TGCGCCAGCAGCCTGGGGCGGGGATCAGATACGCAGTATTTT	many	-	TRBV5-1	TRBJ2-3
CASSPGGSNTEAFF	TGTGCCAGCTCACCTGGGGGTTCTAACACTGAAGCTTTCTTT	few	-	TRBV18	TRBJ1-1
CASSSRQGTPSYEQYF	TGTGCCAGCAGCAGCCGACAGGGGACCCCATCATACGAGCAGTACTTC	many	TRBD1	TRBV7-2	TRBJ2-7
CASSLRTTYEQYF	TGTGCCAGCAGCTTGAGGACAACCTACGAGCAGTACTTC	many	-	TRBV5-6	TRBJ2-7
CASSQDGWGGRIQYF	TGTGCCAGCAGCCAAGATGGGTGGGGGGGCCGGATCCAGTACTTC	-	-	TRBV3-1	TRBJ2-5
CSAKARAYEQYF	TGCAGTGCTAAGGCACGAGCCTACGAGCAGTACTTC	many	-	TRBV20-1	TRBJ2-7
CASSQDWGGDTEAFF	TGTGCCAGCAGCCAAGATTGGGGGGGAGACACTGAAGCTTTCTTT	-	-	TRBV9	TRBJ1-1
CASSFWGSTSYEQYF	TGTGCCAGCAGCTTTTGGGGTAGTACCTCCTACGAGCAGTACTTC	many	-	TRBV5-6	TRBJ2-7
CAISESGGIPEAFF	TGTGCCATCAGTGAGTCAGGAGGGATACCTGAAGCTTTCTTT	many	-	TRBV10-3	TRBJ1-1
CASSRTGGSYSNQPQHF	TGTGCCAGCAGCCGCACAGGGGGGAGTTATAGCAATCAGCCCCAGCATTTT	few	TRBD1	TRBV2	TRBJ1-5
CSASTGMNTEAFF	TGCAGTGCTAGTACCGGGATGAACACTGAAGCTTTCTTT	few	-	TRBV20-1	TRBJ1-1
CSVEEPGAGYNEQFF	TGCAGCGTTGAAGAACCAGGGGCCGGTTACAATGAGCAGTTCTTC	many	-	TRBV29-1	TRBJ2-1
CASSSVTGEATEAFF	TGTGCCAGCAGTTCAGTGACAGGGGAGGCCACTGAAGCTTTCTTT	few	TRBD1	TRBV6-2/TRBV6-3	TRBJ1-1
CASSEPGSYNEQFF	TGTGCCAGCAGTGAACCAGGGTCCTACAATGAGCAGTTCTTC	-	-	TRBV25-1	TRBJ2-1
CASSRYVGQGREKLFF	TGTGCCAGCAGCCGATATGTGGGACAGGGACGGGAAAAACTGTTTTTT	many	TRBD1	TRBV6-1	TRBJ1-4
CASRDGGGYMNTEAFF	TGCGCCAGCAGGGACGGGGGGGGCTATATGAACACTGAAGCTTTCTTT	many	-	TRBV5-1	TRBJ1-1
CASSDLVAGNEQFF	TGTGCCAGCAGTGACCTAGTCGCCGGCAATGAGCAGTTCTTC	many	-	TRBV2	TRBJ2-1
CASSLFQGIFDGYTF	TGTGCCAGCAGCCTTTTTCAGGGGATCTTCGATGGCTACACCTTC	few	-	TRBV7-2	TRBJ1-2
CSAMSGSSYNEQFF	TGCAGTGCTATGTCCGGTAGCTCCTACAATGAGCAGTTCTTC	many	-	TRBV20-1	TRBJ2-1
CSATGSNYGYTF	TGCAGTGCCACCGGTTCTAACTATGGCTACACCTTC	few	-	TRBV20-1	TRBJ1-2
CASSQDGPPSYGYTF	TGTGCCAGCAGCCAAGACGGGCCGCCCAGCTATGGCTACACCTTC	few	-	TRBV12-3/TRBV12-4	TRBJ1-2
CAITYQQGQPQHF	TGTGCCATCACCTACCAACAAGGTCAGCCCCAGCATTTT	many	-	TRBV28	TRBJ1-5
CASSPPSGVEQFF	TGTGCCAGCAGTCCCCCCAGCGGAGTTGAGCAGTTCTTC	many	-	TRBV7-2	TRBJ2-1
CSATGGEKLFF	TGCAGCGCGACGGGGGGTGAAAAACTGTTTTTT	-	-	TRBV29-1	TRBJ1-4
CASSEALGPRSNQPQHF	TGTGCCAGCAGTGAAGCGCTGGGACCGAGGAGCAATCAGCCCCAGCATTTT	few	-	TRBV2	TRBJ1-5
CAISDWGELNTEAFF	TGTGCCATCAGTGATTGGGGGGAATTGAACACTGAAGCTTTCTTT	few	-	TRBV10-3	TRBJ1-1
CASSMAESTAYGYTF	TGTGCCAGCAGTATGGCGGAGAGCACCGCCTATGGCTACACCTTC	few	-	TRBV6-1	TRBJ1-2
CASSSGPPADLAKNIQYF	TGTGCCAGCAGCTCAGGGCCCCCCGCGGACCTAGCCAAAAACATTCAGTACTTC	few	-	TRBV7-3	TRBJ2-4
CASSPTGQDTEAFF	TGTGCCAGCAGCCCTACCGGACAAGACACTGAAGCTTTCTTT	many	-	TRBV4-2	TRBJ1-1
CASSWDRGPPLHF	TGTGCCAGCAGCTGGGACAGGGGGCCTCCCCTCCACTTT	many	TRBD1	TRBV7-2	TRBJ1-6